This is a list of T cell receptor beta chains from one sample in a study of regulatory T cells in long-lasting Graves disease. TCRdb reanalysed the multiplex PCR reads using MiXCR and keeps one entry per CDR3 protein. The table includes 520,000 or so distinct CDR3 sequences, 9.5% to 15% detected once. These same records also appear under a second study, on T cells in Graves' hyperthyroidism and ophthalmopathy.

The sequencing used peripheral blood mononuclear cells (PBMCs), collected at new diagnosis, from a patient treated with antithyroid drugs. These TCRs come from a woman between 25 and 40 years old with Graves disease. CDR3s include the opening cysteine and the closing phenylalanine or tryptophan. A D gene is named only where the DNA matches it firmly. Some rows have no size entry. The others give once, few or many, or a class for an expanded clone.

V	size	J	D	DNA	CDR3
TRBV14	many	TRBJ2-1	.	TGTGCCAGCAGCCAGAGTCTGCTACATGAGCAGTTCTTC	CASSQSLLHEQFF
TRBV5-5	few	TRBJ2-3	.	TGTGCCAGCAGCTTGACACACAAAAGCACAGATACGCAGTATTTT	CASSLTHKSTDTQYF
TRBV6-2/TRBV6-3	many	TRBJ2-1	.	TGTGCCAGCCTGGGGCGGCGGACGGGCAATGAGCAGTTCTTC	CASLGRRTGNEQFF
TRBV11-2	.	TRBJ1-4	TRBD1	TGTGCCAGCAGCCTAGGGACAGGGGGAGTTAATGAAAAACTGTGTTTT	CASSLGTGGVNEKLCF
TRBV7-2	few	TRBJ2-1	TRBD2	TGTGCCAGCAGCTCTAGCGGGAATTCCTACAATGAGCAGTTCTTC	CASSSSGNSYNEQFF
TRBV2	many	TRBJ2-3	TRBD1	TGTGCCAAGGGACAGGGTTTTTACACAGATACGCAGTATTTT	CAKGQGFYTDTQYF
TRBV2	many	TRBJ2-7	.	TGTGCCAGCAGTGAAGCGCGGACACCCTACGAGCAGTACTTC	CASSEARTPYEQYF
TRBV28	.	TRBJ2-1	TRBD2	TGTGCCAGCTTCGAGGGAACTAGCGGTCTCTACGATGAGCAGTTCTTC	CASFEGTSGLYDEQFF
TRBV7-9	many	TRBJ1-2	.	TGTGCCAGCAGCTTAGATACCTATGGCTACACCTTC	CASSLDTYGYTF
TRBV4-1	many	TRBJ2-5	.	TGCGCCAGCAGCCATCCCATAAGGGGTGGGGACCAAGAGACCCAGTACTTC	CASSHPIRGGDQETQYF
TRBV3-1	many	TRBJ2-7	.	TGTGCCAGCAGCCAAGATCAGGGTCACTACGAGCAGTACTTC	CASSQDQGHYEQYF
TRBV11-2	many	TRBJ2-7	TRBD1	TGTGCCAGCAGCTCTGCTGGGACAGGGGGTTACGAGCAGTACTTC	CASSSAGTGGYEQYF
TRBV3-1	many	TRBJ2-1	.	TGTGCCAGCAGCCACAATAGCGGAGAGCAGTTCTTC	CASSHNSGEQFF
TRBV30	few	TRBJ1-6	.	TGTGCCTGGAACAGGGTCGGATCACCCCTCCACTTT	CAWNRVGSPLHF
TRBV19	once	TRBJ1-1	TRBD1	TGTGCCAGTAGTATTCCCCGGGACAGACTGAACACTGAAGCTTTCTTT	CASSIPRDRLNTEAFF
TRBV10-1	.	TRBJ2-1	.	TGCGCCAGCAGTGAGTCCGACCTGGGTTCCTACAATGAGCAGTTCTTC	CASSESDLGSYNEQFF
TRBV18	.	TRBJ2-7	.	TGTGCCAGCTCACAGGACTCGAACTCCTACGAGCAGTACTTC	CASSQDSNSYEQYF
TRBV19	many	TRBJ1-1	.	TGTGCCAGTAGTACCTACATAAGACAGGAGGGCACTGAAGCTTTCTTT	CASSTYIRQEGTEAFF
TRBV27	.	TRBJ2-4	.	TGTGCCAGCAGCCTCCCCGGACAGCCAACCTACTTC	CASSLPGQPTYF
TRBV2	many	TRBJ2-7	TRBD2	TGTGCCAGCAAGGATCCTCTAGCGGCCCAGAGGTACGAGCAGTACTTC	CASKDPLAAQRYEQYF
TRBV28	many	TRBJ1-6	.	TGTGCCAGCAGTTTCAGCGGGGAGCCATACCTAAATTCACCCCTCCACTTT	CASSFSGEPYLNSPLHF
TRBV13	many	TRBJ2-1	TRBD2	TGTGCCAGCAGCTTCGGGAGGGCAAATGAGCAGTTCTTC	CASSFGRANEQFF
TRBV6-2/TRBV6-3	.	TRBJ1-3	.	TGTGCCAGCAAATTCGAAAACACCATATATTTT	CASKFENTIYF
TRBV20-1	few	TRBJ2-7	TRBD1	TGCAGTGCTAGAGGGGGACAGACCTACGAGCAGTACTTC	CSARGGQTYEQYF
TRBV7-9	few	TRBJ2-1	.	TGTGCCAGCAGCTTAGATGGCCTAGCTGAGCAGTTCTTC	CASSLDGLAEQFF
TRBV7-2	.	TRBJ2-6	.	TGTGCCAGTCTTTGGGCGGCTGGGGCCAACGTCCTGACTTTC	CASLWAAGANVLTF
TRBV15	.	TRBJ2-7	TRBD2	TGTGCCACCAGCAGAGATCTGACTAGCAGCTCCTACGAGCAGTACTTC	CATSRDLTSSSYEQYF
TRBV20-1	many	TRBJ1-2	.	TGCAGTGCTAGATCAGGGGTCGGTAACTATGGCTACACCTTC	CSARSGVGNYGYTF
TRBV18	many	TRBJ1-6	.	TGTGCCAGCTCACCACAGGCCGGGTTGAATTCACCCCTCCACTTT	CASSPQAGLNSPLHF
TRBV12-3/TRBV12-4	many	TRBJ1-2	.	TGTGCCAGCAGTCCAACCGGCCCCCGGACCGTCACGGGCGGCTACACCTTC	CASSPTGPRTVTGGYTF
TRBV11-3	many	TRBJ2-3	.	TGTGCCAGCAGCTTAGAAGACCACACAGATACGCAGTATTTT	CASSLEDHTDTQYF
TRBV27	.	TRBJ1-2	.	TGTGCCAGCAGGGATTTGAGCGATGTTGGCTACACCTTC	CASRDLSDVGYTF